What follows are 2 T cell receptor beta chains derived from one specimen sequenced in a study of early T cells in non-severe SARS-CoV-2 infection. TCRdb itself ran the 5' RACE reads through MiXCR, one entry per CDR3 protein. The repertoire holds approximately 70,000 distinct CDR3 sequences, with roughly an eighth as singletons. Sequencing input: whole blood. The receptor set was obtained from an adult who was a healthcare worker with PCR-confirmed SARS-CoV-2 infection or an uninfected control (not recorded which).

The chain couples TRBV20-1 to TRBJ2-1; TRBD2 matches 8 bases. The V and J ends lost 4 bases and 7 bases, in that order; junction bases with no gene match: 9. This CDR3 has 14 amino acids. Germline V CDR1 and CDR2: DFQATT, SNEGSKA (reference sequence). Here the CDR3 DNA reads TGCAGTGCTATTCCTAGCGGGCTTAGGAATGAGCAGTTCTTC. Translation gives CSAIPSGLRNEQFF.

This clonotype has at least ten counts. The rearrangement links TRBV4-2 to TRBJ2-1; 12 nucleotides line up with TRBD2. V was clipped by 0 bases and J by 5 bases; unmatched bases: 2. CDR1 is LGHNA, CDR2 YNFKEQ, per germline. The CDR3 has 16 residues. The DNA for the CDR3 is TGTGCCAGCAGCCAAGAGGGACTAGCGGGTAACAATGAGCAGTTCTTC. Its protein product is CASSQEGLAGNNEQFF.